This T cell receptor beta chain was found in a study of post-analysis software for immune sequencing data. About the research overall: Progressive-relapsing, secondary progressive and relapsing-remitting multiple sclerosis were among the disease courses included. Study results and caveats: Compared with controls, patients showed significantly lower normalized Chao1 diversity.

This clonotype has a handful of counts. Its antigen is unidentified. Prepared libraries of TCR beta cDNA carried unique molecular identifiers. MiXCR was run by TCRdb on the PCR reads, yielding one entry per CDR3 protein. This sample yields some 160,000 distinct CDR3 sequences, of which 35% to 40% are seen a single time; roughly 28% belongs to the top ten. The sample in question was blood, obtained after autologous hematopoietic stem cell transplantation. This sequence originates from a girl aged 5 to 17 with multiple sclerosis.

CDR3 region: CASSLDNSYEQYF. In nucleotides, the CDR3 is TGTGCCAGCAGCCTGGACAACTCCTACGAGCAGTACTTC. The chain links TRBV28 to TRBJ2-7; D possibly corresponds to TRBD1 (5 bases). Germline lookup yields CDR1 MDHEN and CDR2 SYDVKM. V gave up 6 bases and J gave up 0 bases, with 9 bases separating them. The CDR3 contains 13 residues.